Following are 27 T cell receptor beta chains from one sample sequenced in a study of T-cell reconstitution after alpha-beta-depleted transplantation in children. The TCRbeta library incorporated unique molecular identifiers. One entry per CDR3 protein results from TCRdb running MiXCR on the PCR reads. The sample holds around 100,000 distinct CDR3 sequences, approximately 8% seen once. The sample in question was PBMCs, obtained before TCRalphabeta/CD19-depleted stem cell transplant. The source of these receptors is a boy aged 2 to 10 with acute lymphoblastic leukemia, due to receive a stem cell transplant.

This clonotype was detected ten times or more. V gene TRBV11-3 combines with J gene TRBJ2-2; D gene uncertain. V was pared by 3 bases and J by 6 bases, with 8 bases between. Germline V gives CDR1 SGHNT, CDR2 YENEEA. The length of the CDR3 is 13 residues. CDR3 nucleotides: TGTGCCAGCAGCTTCGACCAGGCCGGGGAGCTGTTTTTT. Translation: CASSFDQAGELFF.

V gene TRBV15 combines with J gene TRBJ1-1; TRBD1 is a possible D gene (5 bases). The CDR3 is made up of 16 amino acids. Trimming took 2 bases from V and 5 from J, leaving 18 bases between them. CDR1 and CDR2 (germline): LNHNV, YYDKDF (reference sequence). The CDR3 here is CATSRPNGDWPTEAFF. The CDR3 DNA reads TGTGCCACCAGCAGACCGAACGGGGACTGGCCGACTGAAGCTTTCTTT.

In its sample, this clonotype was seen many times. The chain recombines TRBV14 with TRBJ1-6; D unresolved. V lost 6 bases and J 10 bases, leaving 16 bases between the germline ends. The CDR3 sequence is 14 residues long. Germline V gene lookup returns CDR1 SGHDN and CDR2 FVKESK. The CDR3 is CASRAMGIVSPLHF. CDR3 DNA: TGTGCCAGCAGAGCGATGGGAATAGTATCACCCCTCCACTTT.

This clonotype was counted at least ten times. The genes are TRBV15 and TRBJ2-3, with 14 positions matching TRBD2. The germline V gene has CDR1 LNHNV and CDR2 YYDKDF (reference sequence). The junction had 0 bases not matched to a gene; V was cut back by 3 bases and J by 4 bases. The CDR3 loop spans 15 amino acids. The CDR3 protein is CATSRTSGGADTQYF. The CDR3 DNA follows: TGTGCCACCAGCAGGACTAGCGGGGGGGCAGATACGCAGTATTTT.

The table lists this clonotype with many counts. CDR3 DNA sequence: TGTGCCAGCAGCGAAAGGATGGGTAACACTGAAGCTTTCTTT. This encodes CASSERMGNTEAFF. The V gene is TRBV9, the J gene TRBJ1-1; D unclear. V lost 3 bases, J lost 2 bases, and 11 bases lay in between. Germline CDR1 reads SGDLS; CDR2 reads YYNGEE. CDR3 length: 14 amino acids.

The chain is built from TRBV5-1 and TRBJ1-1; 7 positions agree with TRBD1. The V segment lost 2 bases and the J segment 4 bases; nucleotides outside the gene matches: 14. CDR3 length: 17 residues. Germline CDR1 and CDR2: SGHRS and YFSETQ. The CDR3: CASSLRFLEGASTEAFF. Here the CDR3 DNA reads TGCGCCAGCAGCTTACGGTTCTTGGAGGGGGCGAGCACTGAAGCTTTCTTT.

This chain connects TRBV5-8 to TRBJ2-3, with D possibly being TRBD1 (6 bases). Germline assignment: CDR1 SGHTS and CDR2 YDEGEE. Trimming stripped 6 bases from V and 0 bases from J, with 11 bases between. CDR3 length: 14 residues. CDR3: CASKTQGSTDTQYF. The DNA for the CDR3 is TGTGCCAGCAAGACACAGGGTAGCACAGATACGCAGTATTTT.

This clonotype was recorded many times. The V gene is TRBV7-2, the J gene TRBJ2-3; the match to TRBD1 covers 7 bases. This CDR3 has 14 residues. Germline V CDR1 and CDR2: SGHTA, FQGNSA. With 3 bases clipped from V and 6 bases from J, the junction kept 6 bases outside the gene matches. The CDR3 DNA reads TGTGCCAGCAGCTTCAATTTCAGGGGGGATACGCAGTATTTT. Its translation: CASSFNFRGDTQYF.

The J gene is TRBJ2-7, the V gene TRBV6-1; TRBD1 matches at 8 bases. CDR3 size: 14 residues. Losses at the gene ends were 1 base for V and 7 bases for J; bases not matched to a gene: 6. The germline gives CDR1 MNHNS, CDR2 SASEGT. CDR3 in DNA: TGTGCCAGCAGTGAAGTTCAGGGGGCAGGAGAGCAGTACTTC. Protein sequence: CASSEVQGAGEQYF.

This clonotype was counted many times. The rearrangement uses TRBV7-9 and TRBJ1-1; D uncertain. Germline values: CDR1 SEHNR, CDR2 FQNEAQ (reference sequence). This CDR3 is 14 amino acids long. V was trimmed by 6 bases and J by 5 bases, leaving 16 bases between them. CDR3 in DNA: TGTGCCAGCAGTTCATCGGAACGAGATACTGAAGCTTTCTTT. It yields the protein CASSSSERDTEAFF.

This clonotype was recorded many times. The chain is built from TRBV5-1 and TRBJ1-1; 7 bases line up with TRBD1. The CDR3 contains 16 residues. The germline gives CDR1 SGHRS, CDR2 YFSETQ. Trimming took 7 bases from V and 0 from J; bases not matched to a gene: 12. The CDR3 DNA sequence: TGCGCCAGCGAAAAGGGGGCCGGGGGCTTGAACACTGAAGCTTTCTTT. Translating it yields CASEKGAGGLNTEAFF.

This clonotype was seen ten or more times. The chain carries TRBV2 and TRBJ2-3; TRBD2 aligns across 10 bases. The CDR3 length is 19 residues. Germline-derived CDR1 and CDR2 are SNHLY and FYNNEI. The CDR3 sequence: CTFCLEGSGGVASTDTQYF. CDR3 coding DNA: TGTACCTTCTGTTTGGAGGGAAGCGGGGGGGTCGCTAGCACAGATACGCAGTATTTT.

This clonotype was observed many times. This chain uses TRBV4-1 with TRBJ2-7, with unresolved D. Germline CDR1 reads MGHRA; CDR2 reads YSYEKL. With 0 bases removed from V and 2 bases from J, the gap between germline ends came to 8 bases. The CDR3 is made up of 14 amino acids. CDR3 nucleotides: TGCGCCAGCAGCCAAGACGCGCGCGCCTACGAGCAGTACTTC. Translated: CASSQDARAYEQYF.

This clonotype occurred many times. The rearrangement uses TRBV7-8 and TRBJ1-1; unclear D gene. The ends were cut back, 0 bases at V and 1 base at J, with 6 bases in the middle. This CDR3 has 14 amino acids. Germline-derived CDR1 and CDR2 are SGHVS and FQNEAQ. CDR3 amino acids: CASSLAVGNTEAFF. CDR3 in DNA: TGTGCCAGCAGCTTAGCCGTCGGGAACACTGAAGCTTTCTTT.

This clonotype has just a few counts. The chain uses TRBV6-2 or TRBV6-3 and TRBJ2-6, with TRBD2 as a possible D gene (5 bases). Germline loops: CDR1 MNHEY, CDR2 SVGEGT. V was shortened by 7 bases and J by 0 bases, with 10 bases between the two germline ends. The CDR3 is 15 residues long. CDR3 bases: TGTGCCAGCACTTGGACTCTCTCTGGGGCCAACGTCCTGACTTTC. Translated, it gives CASTWTLSGANVLTF.

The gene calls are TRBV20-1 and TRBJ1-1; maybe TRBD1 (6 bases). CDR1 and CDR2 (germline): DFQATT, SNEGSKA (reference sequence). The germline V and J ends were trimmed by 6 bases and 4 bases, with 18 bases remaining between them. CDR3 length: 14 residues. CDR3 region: CSALKSPGVTEAFF. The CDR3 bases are TGCAGTGCGCTCAAATCCCCAGGGGTCACTGAAGCTTTCTTT.

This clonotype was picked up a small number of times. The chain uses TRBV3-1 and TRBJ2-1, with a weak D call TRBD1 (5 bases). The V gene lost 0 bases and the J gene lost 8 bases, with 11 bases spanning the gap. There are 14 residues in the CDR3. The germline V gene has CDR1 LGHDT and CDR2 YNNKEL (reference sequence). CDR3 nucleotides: TGTGCCAGCAGCCAAGACAGGGTGGGGCATGAGCAGTTCTTC. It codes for CASSQDRVGHEQFF.

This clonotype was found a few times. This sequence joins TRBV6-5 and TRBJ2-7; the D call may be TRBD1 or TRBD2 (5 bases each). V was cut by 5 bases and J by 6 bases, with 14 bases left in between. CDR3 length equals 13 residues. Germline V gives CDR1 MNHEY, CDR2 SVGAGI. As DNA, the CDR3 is TGTGCCAGCAGTCGAGGGGAAGTTCGCGAGCAGTACTTC. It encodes CASSRGEVREQYF.

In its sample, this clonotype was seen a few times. Here the CDR3 DNA reads TGTGCCAGCAGTGACTCGGAACATAGCGGGGAGCTGTTTTTT. This sequence encodes CASSDSEHSGELFF. The chain joins TRBV6-4 to TRBJ2-2; D not resolved. The germline gives CDR1 MRHNA, CDR2 SNTAGT. The germline V and J ends were trimmed by 0 bases and 7 bases, with 9 bases remaining between them. The CDR3 runs 14 residues.

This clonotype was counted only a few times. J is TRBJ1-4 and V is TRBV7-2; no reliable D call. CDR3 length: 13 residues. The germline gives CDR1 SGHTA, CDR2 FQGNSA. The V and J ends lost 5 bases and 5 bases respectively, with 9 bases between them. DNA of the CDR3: TGTGCCAGCAGCCCCGGGCCAAATGAAAAACTGTTTTTT. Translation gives CASSPGPNEKLFF.

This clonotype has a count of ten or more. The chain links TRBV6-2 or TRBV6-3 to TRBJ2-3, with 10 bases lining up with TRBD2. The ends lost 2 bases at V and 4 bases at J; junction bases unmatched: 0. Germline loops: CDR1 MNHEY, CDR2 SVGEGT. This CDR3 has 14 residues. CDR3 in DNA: TGTGCCAGCAGTTACGGGACTAGCGCAGATACGCAGTATTTT. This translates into CASSYGTSADTQYF.

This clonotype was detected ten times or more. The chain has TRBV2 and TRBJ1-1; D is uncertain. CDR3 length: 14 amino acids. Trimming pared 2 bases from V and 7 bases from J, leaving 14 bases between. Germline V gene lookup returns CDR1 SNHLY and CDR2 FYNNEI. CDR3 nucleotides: TGTGCCAGCAGTGAAATACCTGGCAGATATGAAGCTTTCTTT. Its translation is CASSEIPGRYEAFF.

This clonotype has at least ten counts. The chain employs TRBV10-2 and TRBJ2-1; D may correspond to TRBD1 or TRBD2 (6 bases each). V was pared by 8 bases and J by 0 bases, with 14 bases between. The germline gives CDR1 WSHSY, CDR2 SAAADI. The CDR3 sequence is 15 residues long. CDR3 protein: CASHGGPSSYNEQFF. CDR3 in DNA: TGCGCCAGCCACGGGGGCCCAAGCTCCTACAATGAGCAGTTCTTC.

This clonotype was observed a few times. CDR3 amino acids: CASSHGGYLSYEQYF. The DNA for the CDR3 is TGCGCCAGCAGCCATGGAGGGTACCTTTCCTACGAGCAGTACTTC. The chain has TRBV4-1 and TRBJ2-7; D possibly corresponds to TRBD2 (6 bases). V was cut by 3 bases and J by 1 base, with 13 bases left in between. Per the germline V gene, CDR1 is MGHRA and CDR2 is YSYEKL. This CDR3 has 15 residues.

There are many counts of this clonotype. Here the CDR3 DNA reads TGTGCCAGCAGCAATGGGGACAATGAGCAGTTCTTC. It specifies CASSNGDNEQFF. The V and J genes are TRBV9 and TRBJ2-1; D remains ambiguous. In germline, CDR1 is SGDLS, CDR2 YYNGEE. The CDR3 consists of 12 residues. V lost 4 bases, J lost 5 bases, and 7 bases lay in between.

The CDR3 coding sequence is TGTGCCAGCAGCCCACCGGCGGGACAGGGGAACAATGAGCAGTTCTTC. This translates into CASSPPAGQGNNEQFF. This rearrangement joins TRBV7-9 to TRBJ2-1; 10 bases align to TRBD1. The CDR3 covers 16 residues. Germline loops: CDR1 SEHNR, CDR2 FQNEAQ (reference sequence). The J segment lost 5 bases and the V segment lost 5 bases, leaving 9 bases of the junction unmatched.

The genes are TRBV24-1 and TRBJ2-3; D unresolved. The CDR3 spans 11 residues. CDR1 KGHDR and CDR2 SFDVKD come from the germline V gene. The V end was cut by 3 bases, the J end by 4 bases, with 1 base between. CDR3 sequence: CATSDADTQYF. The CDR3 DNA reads TGTGCCACCAGTGATGCAGATACGCAGTATTTT.